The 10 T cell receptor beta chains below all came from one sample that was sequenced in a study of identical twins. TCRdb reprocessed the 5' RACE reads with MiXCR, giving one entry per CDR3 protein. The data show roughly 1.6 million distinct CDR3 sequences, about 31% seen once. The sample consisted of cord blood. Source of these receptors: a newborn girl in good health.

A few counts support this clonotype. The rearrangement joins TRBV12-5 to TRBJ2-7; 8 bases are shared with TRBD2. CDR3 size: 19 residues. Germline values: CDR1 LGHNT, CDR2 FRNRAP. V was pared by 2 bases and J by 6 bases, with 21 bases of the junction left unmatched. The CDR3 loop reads CASGLIPLGVAGIRSEQYF. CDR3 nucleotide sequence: TGTGCTAGTGGTTTGATCCCATTAGGTGTAGCGGGAATTCGCAGCGAGCAGTACTTC. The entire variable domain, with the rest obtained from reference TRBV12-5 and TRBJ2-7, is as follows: DARVTQTPRHKVTEMGQEVTMRCQPILGHNTVFWYRQTMMQGLELLAYFRNRAPLDDSGMPKDRFSAEMPDATLATLKIQPSEPRDSAVYFCASGLIPLGVAGIRSEQYFGPGTRLTVT.

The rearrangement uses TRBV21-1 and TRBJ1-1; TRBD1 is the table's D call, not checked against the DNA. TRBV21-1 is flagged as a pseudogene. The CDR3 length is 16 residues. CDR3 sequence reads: CASSPRDKGVPTEAFF. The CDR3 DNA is TGTGCCAGCAGCCCGCGGGACAAGGGAGTCCCCACTGAAGCTTTCTTT.

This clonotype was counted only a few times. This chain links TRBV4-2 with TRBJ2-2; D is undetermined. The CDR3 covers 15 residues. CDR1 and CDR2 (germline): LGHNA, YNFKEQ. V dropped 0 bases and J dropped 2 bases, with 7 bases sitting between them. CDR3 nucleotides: TGTGCCAGCAGCCAAGACGGGTTAAACACCGGGGAGCTGTTTTTT. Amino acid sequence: CASSQDGLNTGELFF.

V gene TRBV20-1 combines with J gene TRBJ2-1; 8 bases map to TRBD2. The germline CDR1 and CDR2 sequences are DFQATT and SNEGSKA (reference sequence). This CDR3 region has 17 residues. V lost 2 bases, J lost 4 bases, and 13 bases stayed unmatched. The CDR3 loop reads CSARSTRAGGQYNEQFF. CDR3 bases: TGCAGTGCTAGATCGACTCGGGCGGGGGGCCAATACAATGAGCAGTTCTTC.

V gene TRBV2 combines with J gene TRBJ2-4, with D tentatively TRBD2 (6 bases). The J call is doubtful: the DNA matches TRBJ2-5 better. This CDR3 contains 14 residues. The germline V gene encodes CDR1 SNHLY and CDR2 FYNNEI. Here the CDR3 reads CASSQLARQETQYF. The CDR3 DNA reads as TGTGCCAGCAGCCAACTAGCCCGCCAAGAGACCCAGTACTTC.

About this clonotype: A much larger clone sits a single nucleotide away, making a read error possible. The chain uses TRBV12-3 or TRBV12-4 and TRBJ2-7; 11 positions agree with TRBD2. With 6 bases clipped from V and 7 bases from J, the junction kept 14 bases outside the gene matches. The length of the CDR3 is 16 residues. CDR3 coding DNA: TGTGCCAGCAGCCCCCGACTAGCGGGGATCTCGTATGAGCAGTACTTC. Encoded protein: CASSPRLAGISYEQYF.

The CDR3, as DNA: TGTGCCAGCAGTTCGGGACAGGGGGTCAACCGAGAGACCCAGTACTTC. Its translation: CASSSGQGVNRETQYF. J is TRBJ2-5 and V is TRBV28; 11 nucleotides agree with TRBD1. Germline-derived CDR1 and CDR2 are MDHEN and SYDVKM. CDR3 size: 16 residues. V gave up 4 bases and J gave up 4 bases; unmatched junction bases: 8.

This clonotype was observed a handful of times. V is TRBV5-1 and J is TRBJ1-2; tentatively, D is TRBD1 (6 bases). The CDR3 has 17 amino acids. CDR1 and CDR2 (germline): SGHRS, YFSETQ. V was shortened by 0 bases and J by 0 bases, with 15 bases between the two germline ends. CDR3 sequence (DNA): TGCGCCAGCAGCTTGGGGCAGGGGCGTCCCGCTAACTATGGCTACACCTTC. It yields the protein CASSLGQGRPANYGYTF.

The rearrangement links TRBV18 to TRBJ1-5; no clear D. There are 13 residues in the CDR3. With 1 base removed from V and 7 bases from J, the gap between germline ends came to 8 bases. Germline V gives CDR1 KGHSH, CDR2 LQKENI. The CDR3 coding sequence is TGTGCCAGCTCACCACAAGGCCTCCAGCCCCAGCATTTT. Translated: CASSPQGLQPQHF.

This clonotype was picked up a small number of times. The CDR3 reads CASSFNVRTSGVDEQFF. The CDR3 nucleotides are TGTGCCAGCAGTTTTAATGTTAGGACTAGCGGGGTCGATGAGCAGTTCTTC. This chain uses TRBV12-3 or TRBV12-4 with TRBJ2-1; 12 bases align to TRBD2. J gave up 8 bases and V 3 bases, and 11 bases lay outside the gene matches. The CDR3 is made up of 17 amino acids.